What follows describes a single T cell receptor (beta chain). The data derive from a study of cytomegalovirus exposure and HLA in healthy donors. Some clones are missing from TCRdb's copy, which holds only in-frame ones; the method was immunoSEQ multiplex PCR. The sample records 40,000 to 55,000 clones, just over 85% being singletons. This CDR3 contains 16 residues. Germline V lookup: CDR1 MDHEN, CDR2 SYDVKM. V lost 5 bases, J lost 2 bases, and 9 bases stayed unmatched. The TCR originated in a woman aged 25 to 39 in good health and CMV-seronegative. The chain employs TRBV28 and TRBJ1-3; 7 bases fit TRBD1. The sequenced material came from PBMCs. The CDR3 region has the DNA TGTGCCAGCAGTGGTAAGGGGGCATTAACTGGAAACACCATATATTTT. The encoded protein is CASSGKGALTGNTIYF.